This TCR beta chain is from a study of cytomegalovirus exposure and HLA in healthy donors. As for this clone: The antigen is undetermined.

Both 60 Vbeta primers and 13 Jbeta primers went into the PCR. TCRdb's table, derived via immunoSEQ multiplex PCR, lists solely in-frame clones and lacks some. The table has 200,000 to 250,000 clones, 82% seen once. Findings and limits, study-wide: Productive rates of about 87% or about 30% were seen for most TCR beta V segments in an earlier analysis. Cytomegalovirus-associated TCR beta chains were listed, numbering 150 to 200. In a later analysis, parvovirus B19, influenza, CMV and Epstein-Barr virus appeared linked to several top co-occurrence clusters.

The receptor was derived from a middle-aged woman in good health and CMV-seronegative. Sample: PBMCs.

CDR3 in amino acids: CASSYSQTAGQPQHF. The CDR3 region has the DNA TGTGCCAGCAGTTACTCCCAGACGGCAGGGCAGCCCCAGCATTTT. The chain is built from TRBV6-5 and TRBJ1-5; tentatively, D is TRBD1 (5 bases). The germline V gene encodes CDR1 MNHEY and CDR2 SVGAGI. V lost 0 bases, J lost 7 bases, and 13 bases lay in between. This CDR3 has 15 amino acids.